Below are 13 T cell receptor beta chains sequenced from a single sample in a study of T cells after yellow fever vaccination. From the 5' RACE reads, TCRdb called clonotypes with MiXCR, one entry per CDR3 protein. Of hundreds of thousands of distinct CDR3 sequences in the sample, over 8% were seen once. Sequencing used PBMCs, obtained on the day of the first yellow fever vaccination. Receptor source: a man in his late teens or twenties who received the YFV17D yellow fever vaccine.

This sequence joins TRBV5-4 and TRBJ2-7, with D tentatively TRBD1 (6 bases). The CDR3 sequence is 13 residues long. With 1 base removed from V and 8 bases from J, the gap between germline ends came to 13 bases. CDR1 and CDR2 (germline): SGHNT, YYREEE (reference sequence). The DNA for the CDR3 is TGTGCCAGCAGCTTGTTTCAGGGGACGAAGCAGTACGTC. This sequence encodes CASSLFQGTKQYV.

CDR3 in DNA: TGCGCCAGCAGCCTCGGGGACAGGGAGTCCGGGGAGCTGTTTTTT. It specifies CASSLGDRESGELFF. The rearrangement uses TRBV5-1 and TRBJ2-2, with 9 bases aligning to TRBD1. The CDR3 is 15 residues long. Germline CDR1 SGHRS, CDR2 YFSETQ. V lost 4 bases and J lost 6; bases outside the gene matches: 7.

For the CDR3, the DNA is TGTGCCAGCAGACGGGACAGGGGGGCCGAGCAGTACGTC. Protein product: CASRRDRGAEQYV. V and J are TRBV5-4 and TRBJ2-7; 11 bases fit TRBD1. The CDR3 is 13 residues long. Germline CDR1 and CDR2: SGHNT and YYREEE (reference sequence). Trimming cost V 5 bases and J 6 bases; bases outside gene matches: 4.

There are a few counts of this clonotype. This chain connects TRBV12-3 or TRBV12-4 to TRBJ1-1; TRBD1 matches 7 bases. V shed 8 bases and J 4 bases; nucleotides not matched to a gene: 10. The CDR3 covers 14 residues. CDR3 sequence reads: CASRGGRGVTEAFF. The CDR3 nucleotides are TGTGCCAGCCGAGGGGGCAGGGGAGTCACTGAAGCTTTCTTT.

A few counts support this clonotype. This chain links TRBV10-3 with TRBJ2-1; D uncertain. This CDR3 comprises 11 residues. V lost 4 bases and J lost 6, with 4 bases in between. Germline CDR1 and CDR2: ENHRY and SYGVKD. The CDR3 region is CAISASNEQFF. CDR3 coding DNA: TGTGCCATCAGTGCAAGCAATGAGCAGTTCTTC.

The V gene is TRBV7-2, the J gene TRBJ2-3, with 7 nucleotides matching TRBD2. V shed 2 bases and J 4 bases; nucleotides not matched to a gene: 6. This CDR3 is 15 amino acids long. CDR1 and CDR2 (germline): SGHTA, FQGNSA. The CDR3 DNA reads TGTGCCAGCAGCTTACGGCGGGGAGGGGCAGATACGCAGTATTTT. Protein product: CASSLRRGGADTQYF. Based on the CDR3 plus reference TRBV7-2 and TRBJ2-3, the full variable domain is GAGVSQSPSNKVTEKGKDVELRCDPISGHTALYWYRQSLGQGLEFLIYFQGNSAPDKSGLPSDRFSAERTGGSVSTLTIQRTQQEDSAVYLCASSLRRGGADTQYFGPGTRLTVL.

This clonotype was counted at least ten times. The rearrangement uses TRBV7-2 and TRBJ1-2; D is uncertain. V was cut by 0 bases and J by 2 bases, with 4 bases left in between. Germline CDR1 and CDR2: SGHTA and FQGNSA. This CDR3 spans 13 amino acids. CDR3 bases: TGTGCCAGCAGCTTAGCACTAAACTATGGCTACACCTTC. It is translated as CASSLALNYGYTF.

Ten or more counts support this clonotype. This chain joins TRBV7-2 and TRBJ2-7; a possible D gene is TRBD1 (5 bases). CDR3 length equals 14 residues. CDR1 and CDR2 (germline): SGHTA, FQGNSA. The V end lost 1 base, the J end lost 5 bases, and 12 bases lay between the germline ends. CDR3 amino acids: CASSLVSQGNEQYV. CDR3 coding DNA: TGTGCCAGCAGCTTAGTTTCGCAGGGTAACGAGCAGTACGTC.

V gene TRBV6-6 combines with J gene TRBJ1-2; no clear D. CDR1 is MNHNY and CDR2 is SVGAGI in the germline V gene (reference sequence). Deletions cut 11 bases from V and 8 bases from J, with 18 bases between. The CDR3 has 12 amino acids. This CDR3 is CAGMDGHQGYTF. The CDR3, as DNA: TGTGCCGGAATGGACGGCCATCAGGGCTACACCTTC.

This clonotype has more than one count but fewer than ten. The J gene is TRBJ2-2, the V gene TRBV5-1; D could derive from TRBD1 or TRBD2 (5 bases each). Germline V gene sequence: CDR1 SGHRS, CDR2 YFSETQ. Trimming pared 7 bases from V and 0 bases from J, leaving 13 bases between. The CDR3 length is 15 residues. The CDR3 region has the DNA TGCGCCAGCCACGGGACGGTATCGAACACCGGGGAGCTGTTTTTT. Translated: CASHGTVSNTGELFF.

This clonotype was detected only a few times. The chain employs TRBV5-1 and TRBJ2-1; D perhaps matches TRBD1 (6 bases). Germline loops: CDR1 SGHRS, CDR2 YFSETQ. The CDR3 sequence is 15 residues long. The ends were cut back, 1 base at V and 6 bases at J, with 14 bases in the middle. In nucleotides, the CDR3 is TGCGCCAGCAGCTTGTGGCTACAGGGTGGCAATGAGCAGTTCTTC. This encodes CASSLWLQGGNEQFF. Together with reference TRBV5-1 and TRBJ2-1, the CDR3 gives the full variable domain: KAGVTQTPRYLIKTRGQQVTLSCSPISGHRSVSWYQQTPGQGLQFLFEYFSETQRNKGNFPGRFSGRQFSNSRSEMNVSTLELGDSALYLCASSLWLQGGNEQFFGPGTRLTVL.

The rearrangement links TRBV7-6 to TRBJ1-4, with 7 nucleotides matching TRBD1. Trimming took 5 bases from V and 11 from J; bases not matched to a gene: 14. Germline V gives CDR1 SGHVS, CDR2 FNYEAQ. The CDR3 is made up of 15 amino acids. The CDR3 sequence is CASSTRDSRMWKLFF. CDR3 DNA sequence: TGTGCCAGCAGCACCCGGGACAGTCGAATGTGGAAACTGTTTTTT.

In this sample, this clonotype turned up a few times. This chain connects TRBV19 to TRBJ2-1; D is possibly TRBD1 (5 bases). V was trimmed by 6 bases and J by 2 bases, leaving 14 bases between them. The CDR3 runs 15 residues. Germline V CDR1 and CDR2: LNHDA, SQIVND (reference sequence). CDR3 in amino acids: CASRVPGHPYNEQFF. The CDR3, as DNA: TGTGCCAGTAGGGTTCCAGGGCACCCCTACAATGAGCAGTTCTTC.